Only a few counts were recorded for the clone carrying this T cell receptor beta chain. PCR employed 60 Vbeta and 13 Jbeta primers. Generated by immunoSEQ multiplex PCR, the TCRdb table keeps only in-frame clones and is missing some. Of fewer than 150,000 clones in the sample, 79% are singletons; the top ten hold around 7%. The sample originates from a study of cytomegalovirus exposure and HLA in healthy donors. Across the study: Clustering assigned about 80% of the approximately 390 genotyped donors to the Caucasian-associated ancestry cluster.

This CDR3 spans 13 amino acids. Germline V gene lookup returns CDR1 SGDLS and CDR2 YYNGEE. V lost 2 bases, J lost 1 base, and 6 bases lay in between. This sequence originates from a man between 35 and 55 years old in good health and CMV-seropositive. The sample taken for sequencing was PBMCs. The chain is built from TRBV9 and TRBJ1-1; D is ambiguous. CDR3 in amino acids: CASSVHGNTEAFF. The CDR3 DNA reads as TGTGCCAGCAGCGTCCACGGGAACACTGAAGCTTTCTTT.